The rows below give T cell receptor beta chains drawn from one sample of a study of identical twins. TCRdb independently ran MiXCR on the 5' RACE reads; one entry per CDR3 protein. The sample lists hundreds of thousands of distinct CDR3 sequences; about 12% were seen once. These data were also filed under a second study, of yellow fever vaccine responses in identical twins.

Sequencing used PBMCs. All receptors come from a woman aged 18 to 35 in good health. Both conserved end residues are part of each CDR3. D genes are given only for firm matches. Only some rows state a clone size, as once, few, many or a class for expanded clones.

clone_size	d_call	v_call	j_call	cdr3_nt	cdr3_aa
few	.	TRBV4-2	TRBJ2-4	TGTGCCAGCAGCCAAACTGACAGAGGAGCCAAAAACATTCAGTACTTC	CASSQTDRGAKNIQYF
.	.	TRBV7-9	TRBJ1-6	TGTGCCAGCAGGACCCAGGGACCGAAAAATTCACCCCTCCACTTT	CASRTQGPKNSPLHF
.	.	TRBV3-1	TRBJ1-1	TGTGCCAGCAGCCCCTTCGGAGTGAACACTGAAGCTTTCTTT	CASSPFGVNTEAFF
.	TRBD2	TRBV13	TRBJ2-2	TGTGCCAGCAGTCGACTAGCGGGGGGATACACCGGGGAGCTGTTTTTT	CASSRLAGGYTGELFF
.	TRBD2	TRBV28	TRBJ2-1	TGTGCCAGCAGTTCCACACACTTACTAGCGGGGGCGCACAATGAGCAGTTCTTC	CASSSTHLLAGAHNEQFF
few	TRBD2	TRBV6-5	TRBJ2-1	TGTGCCAGCAGTTACGCTAGCGGGAGTTTCAATGAGCAGTTCTTC	CASSYASGSFNEQFF
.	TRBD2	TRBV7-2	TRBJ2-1	TGTGCCAGCAGCATCAGAGGACTAGCGGGGGGACGGGATGAGCAGTTCTTC	CASSIRGLAGGRDEQFF
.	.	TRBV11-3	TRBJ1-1	TGTGCCAGCAGCTTGTCAGAGGCGGGCACTGAAGCTTTCTTT	CASSLSEAGTEAFF
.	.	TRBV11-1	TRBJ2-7	TGTGCCAGCAGCACCCGGGACGCAACTAGTTCTAGCGCGATCTACGAGCAGTACTTC	CASSTRDATSSSAIYEQYF
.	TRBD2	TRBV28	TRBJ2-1	TGTGCCAGCAGTTTAGGGGGCGGGGGGGGATACAATGAGCAGTTCTTC	CASSLGGGGGYNEQFF
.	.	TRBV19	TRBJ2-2	TGTGCCAGTACTAAGGGGGACCTTACTTGGGAGCTGTTTTTT	CASTKGDLTWELFF
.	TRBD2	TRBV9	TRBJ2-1	TGTGCCAGCAGCGTCCGACTAGCGGGAGGATCCTTTGAGCAGTTCTTC	CASSVRLAGGSFEQFF
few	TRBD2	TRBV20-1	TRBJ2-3	TGCAGTGTAAAGCGGGGGCCCGCTACCACAGATACGCAGTATTTT	CSVKRGPATTDTQYF
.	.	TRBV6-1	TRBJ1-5	TGTGCCAGCAAGTCCGGGCAGTATAGCAATCAGCCCCAGCATTTT	CASKSGQYSNQPQHF
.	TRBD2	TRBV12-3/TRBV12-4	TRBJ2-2	TGTGCCAGCAGTGGACTAGCGGGAGTTGGCACCGGGGAGCTGTTTTTT	CASSGLAGVGTGELFF
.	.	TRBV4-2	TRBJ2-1	TGTGCCAGCAGCCAAGACCCTTCACCCAATGAGCAGTTCTTC	CASSQDPSPNEQFF
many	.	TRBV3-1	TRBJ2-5	TGTGCCAGCAGCCATGTTAAGGAGACCCAGTACTTC	CASSHVKETQYF
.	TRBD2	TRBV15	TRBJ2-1	TGTGCCACCAGCATGTACCCTAGCGGGGGGGCTGATGATGAGCAGTTCTTC	CATSMYPSGGADDEQFF
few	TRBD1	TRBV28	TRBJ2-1	TGTGCCAGCAGTTCCCGGACAGGGGGGATACTTTACAATGAGCAGTTCTTC	CASSSRTGGILYNEQFF
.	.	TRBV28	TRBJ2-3	TGTGCCAGCAGTTTACCAGAAGAAGGTACGCAGTATTTT	CASSLPEEGTQYF
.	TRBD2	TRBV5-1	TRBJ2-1	TGCGCCAGCAGCTTCCTAACTAGCGGGGGGGCGAGTGAGCAGTTCTTC	CASSFLTSGGASEQFF
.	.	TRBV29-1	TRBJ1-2	TGCAGCGTTGAAGATGGTCCGGGTCGAAACTATGGCTACACCTTC	CSVEDGPGRNYGYTF
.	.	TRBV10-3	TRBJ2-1	TGTGCCATCAGTGGAATATCCGGGACGGTAAGCTCCTACAATGAGCAGTTCTTC	CAISGISGTVSSYNEQFF
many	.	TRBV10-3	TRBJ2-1	TGTGCCATCAGTGCCCTAGGGGATGAGCAGTTCTTC	CAISALGDEQFF
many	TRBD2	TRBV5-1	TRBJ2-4	TGCGCCAGCAGCCTTACCGGACTAGCGGGAGTGAGTTCGGCCAAAAACATTCAGTACTTC	CASSLTGLAGVSSAKNIQYF
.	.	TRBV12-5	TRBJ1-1	TGTGCTAGTGGTTTAGCTAGTACGACAATTAGGACTGAAGCTTTCTTT	CASGLASTTIRTEAFF
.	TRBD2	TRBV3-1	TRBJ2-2	TGTGCCAGCAGAGGGACTAGCGGGAGCCCCGGGGAGCTGTTTTTT	CASRGTSGSPGELFF
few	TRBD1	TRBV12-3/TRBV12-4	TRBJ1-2	TGTGCCAGCAGTCCATCCGGGGCAGGGGGCCTCGGCTACACCTTC	CASSPSGAGGLGYTF
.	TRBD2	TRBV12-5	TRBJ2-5	TGTGCCACCAGCCAAGAGGGGAGGGTTCACGAGACCCAGTACTTC	CATSQEGRVHETQYF
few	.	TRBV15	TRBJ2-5	TGTGCCACCAGCAGAGTATATAGAGATCCTGAGACCCAGTACTTC	CATSRVYRDPETQYF
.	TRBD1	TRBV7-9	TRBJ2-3	TGTGCCAGCAGCTCACCGCCCCGGACAGGGGAGTCAGATACGCAGTATTTT	CASSSPPRTGESDTQYF
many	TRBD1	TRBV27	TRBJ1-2	TGTGCCAGCAGTTCCGCAGGGACAGGGGAAAGTGGCTACACCTTC	CASSSAGTGESGYTF
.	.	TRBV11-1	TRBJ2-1	TGTGCCAGCAGCTCCCAATGGGGGCTAGCGAGCTCCTACAATGAGCAGTTCTTC	CASSSQWGLASSYNEQFF
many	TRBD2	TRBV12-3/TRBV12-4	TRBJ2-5	TGTGCCAGCAAACCAGCGGGGGGGAAAGAGACCCAGTACTTC	CASKPAGGKETQYF
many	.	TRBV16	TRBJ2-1	TGTGCCAGCAGCCAATCTAGGTACCAGCAGTTCTTC	CASSQSRYQQFF
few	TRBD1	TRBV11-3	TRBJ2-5	TGTGCCAGCAGCTTAGATCGAGGACAGGGGTCGGAGACCCAGTACTTC	CASSLDRGQGSETQYF
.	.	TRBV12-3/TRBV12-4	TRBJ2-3	TGTGCCAGCGGTGGAACTAGCACAGATACGCAGTATTTT	CASGGTSTDTQYF
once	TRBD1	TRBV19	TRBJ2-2	TGTGCCAGTAGTATATTGGGACAGGGTTTGAACACCGGGGAGCTGTTTTTT	CASSILGQGLNTGELFF
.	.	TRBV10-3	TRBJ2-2	TGTGCCATCTCTTCCGACAGCACCGGGGAGCTGTTTTTT	CAISSDSTGELFF
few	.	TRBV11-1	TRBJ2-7	TGTGCCAGCAGCTTAGGAATAACCTACGAGCAGTACTTC	CASSLGITYEQYF
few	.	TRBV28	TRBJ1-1	TGTGCCAGTACGGTGAACACTGAAGCTTTCTTT	CASTVNTEAFF
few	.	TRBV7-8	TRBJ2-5	TGTGCCAGCAGCTCTTCGGGTAACCAAGAGACCCAGTACTTC	CASSSSGNQETQYF
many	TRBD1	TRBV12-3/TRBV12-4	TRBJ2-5	TGTGCCAGCAGTTCAGGTGGGACAGCTAAAGAGACCCAGTACTTC	CASSSGGTAKETQYF
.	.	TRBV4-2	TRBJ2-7	TGTGCCAGCAGCCAAGGGGGTACCCTCAGCTCCTACGAGCAGTACTTC	CASSQGGTLSSYEQYF
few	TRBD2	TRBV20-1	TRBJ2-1	TGCAGTGCTAGCCCGGGACTAGCAACGGAGGAGCAGTTCTTC	CSASPGLATEEQFF
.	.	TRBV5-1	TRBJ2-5	TGCGCCAGCAGCCCCGGGACTGTCTTCCGGGAGACCCAGTACTTC	CASSPGTVFRETQYF
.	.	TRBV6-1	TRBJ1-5	TGTGCCAGCAGTGAAGACACCCATCAGCCCCAGCATTTT	CASSEDTHQPQHF
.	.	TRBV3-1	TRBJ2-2	TGTGCCAGCAGCCAAACAAGCGGGACAGGTTGGACCGGGGAGCTGTTTTTT	CASSQTSGTGWTGELFF
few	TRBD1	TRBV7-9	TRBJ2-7	TGTGCCAGCACCCACCCAGGGACAGGCAGCTCCTACGAGCAGTACTTC	CASTHPGTGSSYEQYF
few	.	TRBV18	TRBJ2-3	TGTGCCAGCTCACCACCCCCGGACTATTTGGGGGATACGCAGTATTTT	CASSPPPDYLGDTQYF